The 22 T cell receptor beta chains below all came from one sample that was sequenced in a study of cytomegalovirus exposure and HLA in healthy donors. Sequenced by immunoSEQ multiplex PCR; TCRdb stores in-frame clones only, minus some. This table holds 70,000 or so clones, roughly 94% found once. Sequencing used PBMCs. These receptors came from a man in his late teens or twenties in good health and CMV-seropositive.

The CDR3 loop is CASVTGLGTEAFF. The CDR3 DNA follows: TGTGCCAGCGTAACAGGGCTCGGCACTGAAGCTTTCTTT. The genes are TRBV28 and TRBJ1-1, with D possibly TRBD1 on 6 matching bases. Germline values: CDR1 MDHEN, CDR2 SYDVKM. This CDR3 has 13 amino acids. Trimming removed 8 bases at V and 4 bases at J, with 14 bases between.

With regard to this clone: One end of the junction varies from germline; a read error may be responsible. This chain's CDR3 is CASSLEAVKQKDTQYF. DNA of the CDR3: TGTGCCAGCAGCCTAGAGGCGGTTAAGCAGAAAGATACGCAGTATTTT. This rearrangement joins TRBV11-2 to TRBJ2-3; D is undetermined. CDR1 SGHAT and CDR2 FQNNGV come from the germline V gene. The CDR3 length is 16 residues.

V usage is TRBV13 and J usage is TRBJ2-1; 10 bases align to TRBD2. This CDR3 is built from 18 residues. The junction had 8 bases not matched to a gene; V was cut back by 3 bases and J by 0 bases. The germline V gene encodes CDR1 PRHDT and CDR2 FYEKMQ (reference sequence). The CDR3 DNA reads as TGTGCCAGCAGCTTTGGGACTAGCGAAAAGAGCTCCTACAATGAGCAGTTCTTC. Translation gives CASSFGTSEKSSYNEQFF.

The CDR3 nucleotides read TGTGCCAGTACACAGGGATCCCTGAACGGCAATGAGCAGTTCTTC. As protein: CASTQGSLNGNEQFF. The V and J genes are TRBV19 and TRBJ2-1, with a weak D call TRBD1 (6 bases). Germline V gene data show CDR1 as LNHDA and CDR2 as SQIVND (reference sequence). V lost 7 bases and J lost 6, with 19 bases in between. The CDR3 has 15 amino acids. The full variable domain, completed using reference TRBV19 and TRBJ2-1, is DGGITQSPKYLFRKEGQNVTLSCEQNLNHDAMYWYRQDPGQGLRLIYYSQIVNDFQKGDIAEGYSVSREKKESFPLTVTSAQKNPTAFYLCASTQGSLNGNEQFFGPGTRLTVL.

This chain connects TRBV10-3 to TRBJ1-1; TRBD1 might be the D (5 bases). CDR1 is ENHRY and CDR2 is SYGVKD in the germline V gene. The V gene lost 6 bases and the J gene lost 0 bases, with 17 bases spanning the gap. CDR3 length: 16 residues. CDR3 residues: CAIRDTGNFMNTEAFF. The DNA of the CDR3 is TGTGCCATCAGAGACACAGGTAATTTCATGAACACTGAAGCTTTCTTT.

This chain uses TRBV9 with TRBJ2-3; 10 bases are a match to TRBD2. Germline V gene lookup returns CDR1 SGDLS and CDR2 YYNGEE. The CDR3 contains 15 residues. Germline trimming cut 0 bases from V and 6 bases from J; bases unmatched to any gene: 4. In DNA form, the CDR3 reads TGTGCCAGCAGCGTAGAGCGGGAGGGTGTGGATACGCAGTATTTT. Amino acids: CASSVEREGVDTQYF.

This rearrangement joins TRBV2 to TRBJ1-5; 8 positions match TRBD1. The junction had 10 bases not matched to a gene; V was cut back by 6 bases and J by 6 bases. This CDR3 has 15 residues. Germline loops: CDR1 SNHLY, CDR2 FYNNEI. The CDR3 here is CASSVNRGVGQPQHF. The CDR3 bases are TGTGCCAGCAGCGTTAACAGGGGGGTTGGTCAGCCCCAGCATTTT.

The V call is TRBV11-2, the J call TRBJ2-2, with TRBD1 matching 9 bases. V was clipped by 1 base and J by 6 bases; unmatched bases: 3. The CDR3 runs 15 residues. Germline V gene lookup returns CDR1 SGHAT and CDR2 FQNNGV. The CDR3 here is CASSLGGTGSGELFF. The CDR3 nucleotides are TGTGCCAGCAGCTTAGGAGGGACAGGGTCCGGGGAGCTGTTTTTT.

This chain connects TRBV2 to TRBJ2-7; TRBD2 matches 10 bases. The CDR3 loop spans 14 amino acids. Trimming cost V 5 bases and J 2 bases; bases outside gene matches: 3. The germline V gene encodes CDR1 SNHLY and CDR2 FYNNEI. The CDR3 nucleotides read TGTGCCAGCAGTCCTAGCGGGAGTGCCTACGAGCAGTACTTC. Translation gives CASSPSGSAYEQYF. The full variable domain, in which reference TRBV2 and TRBJ2-7 provide the parts outside the CDR3, is EPEVTQTPSHQVTQMGQEVILRCVPISNHLYFYWYRQILGQKVEFLVSFYNNEISEKSEIFDDQFSVERPDGSNFTLKIRSTKLEDSAMYFCASSPSGSAYEQYFGPGTRLTVT.

J is TRBJ2-4 and V is TRBV7-9; tentatively, D is TRBD2 (5 bases). The V gene's germline CDR1 is SEHNR and CDR2 FQNEAQ (reference sequence). The CDR3 loop spans 13 amino acids. With 3 bases removed from V and 10 bases from J, the gap between germline ends came to 13 bases. DNA for the CDR3: TGTGCCAGCAGCTTTCCTGGGAGTTTAATTCAGTACTTC. Translating gives CASSFPGSLIQYF.

For the CDR3, the DNA is TGTGCCAGTAGTTCGACTAGCGGGAGTGTGGAGAGGCAGTTCTTC. Translated, it gives CASSSTSGSVERQFF. The rearrangement links TRBV19 to TRBJ2-1; 12 bases line up with TRBD2. Per germline, CDR1 LNHDA and CDR2 SQIVND (reference sequence). This CDR3 spans 15 amino acids. The V segment lost 5 bases and the J segment 12 bases; nucleotides outside the gene matches: 11.

This clone occurred once. The CDR3 here is CASSQTGNTEAFF. The CDR3 nucleotides read TGCGCCAGCAGCCAGACAGGGAACACTGAAGCTTTCTTT. V and J are TRBV5-1 and TRBJ1-1, with TRBD1 as a possible D gene (6 bases). In germline, CDR1 is SGHRS, CDR2 YFSETQ. Between the trimmed V and J ends, which lost 4 bases and 1 base, there was a span of 8 bases. CDR3 length: 13 residues.

The gene calls are TRBV14 and TRBJ2-7, with 15 nucleotides matching TRBD2. Looked up from germline, CDR1 is SGHDN and CDR2 is FVKESK. The CDR3 is 18 residues long. V was pared by 0 bases and J by 6 bases, with 9 bases of the junction left unmatched. The CDR3 bases are TGTGCCAGCAGCCAAGATCGCGGACTAGCGGGAGGGCGACGCGAGCAGTACTTC. As protein: CASSQDRGLAGGRREQYF.

The chain couples TRBV5-1 to TRBJ2-3; 7 bases fit TRBD2. Germline lookup yields CDR1 SGHRS and CDR2 YFSETQ. J was trimmed by 3 bases and V by 0 bases; bases with no gene match: 7. The CDR3 runs 16 residues. The DNA for the CDR3 is TGCGCCAGCAGCTTGGGGACTAGGTTTCGGACAGATACGCAGTATTTT. Amino acids: CASSLGTRFRTDTQYF.

The V and J genes are TRBV2 and TRBJ2-4; D unresolved. With 7 bases removed from V and 0 bases from J, the gap between germline ends came to 7 bases. This CDR3 is 13 amino acids long. Germline loops: CDR1 SNHLY, CDR2 FYNNEI. The CDR3 nucleotides are TGTGCCAGCACGGGTCTAGCCAAAAACATTCAGTACTTC. Translated, it gives CASTGLAKNIQYF.

The V call is TRBV9, the J call TRBJ1-1, with D hard to call. Per the germline V gene, CDR1 is SGDLS and CDR2 is YYNGEE. Trimming removed 3 bases at V and 4 bases at J, with 10 bases between. This CDR3 has 13 residues. The CDR3 is CASSETLGTEAFF. CDR3 nucleotide sequence: TGTGCCAGCAGCGAGACCCTAGGCACTGAAGCTTTCTTT.

V gene TRBV6-1 combines with J gene TRBJ2-5; D may be TRBD1 (6 bases). Germline V gives CDR1 MNHNS, CDR2 SASEGT. Deletions cut 1 base from V and 2 bases from J, with 8 bases between. CDR3 size: 14 residues. The CDR3 nucleotides read TGTGCCAGCAGTGAAGACAGGGCGCAAGAGACCCAGTACTTC. It yields the protein CASSEDRAQETQYF.

In DNA form, the CDR3 reads TGCGCCAGCAGCCTCATGGGACTAGCCCACAATGAGCAGTTCTTC. The encoded protein is CASSLMGLAHNEQFF. V and J are TRBV5-1 and TRBJ2-1, with 9 nucleotides matching TRBD2. Looked up from germline, CDR1 is SGHRS and CDR2 is YFSETQ. The junction had 7 bases not matched to a gene; V was cut back by 4 bases and J by 5 bases. CDR3 length: 15 amino acids.

This rearrangement joins TRBV19 to TRBJ2-7; D is unclear. V lost 5 bases and J 6 bases, leaving 14 bases between the germline ends. CDR1 and CDR2 (germline): LNHDA, SQIVND (reference sequence). The CDR3 is made up of 13 amino acids. In DNA form, the CDR3 reads TGTGCCAGTAGTGCAGCATTCGGGTCCGAGCAGTACTTC. Its translation is CASSAAFGSEQYF.

The rearrangement joins TRBV6-6 to TRBJ2-3; a weak D match, TRBD2 (8 bases). The CDR3 length is 16 residues. CDR1 MNHNY and CDR2 SVGAGI come from the germline V gene (reference sequence). V was shortened by 5 bases and J by 13 bases, with 28 bases between the two germline ends. The CDR3 loop is CASSPTGAAGDREEYF. For the CDR3, the DNA is TGTGCCAGCAGTCCCACAGGGGCAGCGGGAGATCGAGAAGAGTATTTT.

This chain links TRBV6-1 with TRBJ1-5, with TRBD1 matching over 7 bases. V gave up 3 bases and J gave up 9 bases; unmatched junction bases: 5. CDR3 length equals 13 residues. Germline CDR1 is MNHNS and CDR2 is SASEGT. This CDR3 reads CASSETGRWPQHF. The CDR3 bases are TGTGCCAGCAGTGAGACAGGGAGGTGGCCCCAGCATTTT.

The chain links TRBV28 to TRBJ1-5; D may be TRBD1 (5 bases). The V gene lost 7 bases and the J gene lost 4 bases, with 14 bases spanning the gap. This CDR3 region has 14 residues. Germline V gene data show CDR1 as MDHEN and CDR2 as SYDVKM. The CDR3 nucleotides read TGTGCCAGCAATGGGGGGTGGGGGAATCAGCCCCAGCATTTT. It specifies CASNGGWGNQPQHF.